These 2 T cell receptor beta chains originate from one sample sequenced in a study of Graves' ophthalmopathy and Graves' hyperthyroidism. RNA served as the template for amplifying TCR beta CDR3 regions. Second-round multiplex PCR came after first-round RT-PCR with HTBI primers. TCRdb reprocessed the multiplex PCR reads with MiXCR, giving one entry per CDR3 protein. The sample carries over a million distinct CDR3 sequences, less than 45% recorded once. Sequencing was done on a sample of peripheral blood or thyroid tissue (not recorded which). The source of these receptors is an adult man with Graves' hyperthyroidism.

This clonotype has a count of ten or more. This chain joins TRBV4-1 and TRBJ1-5; 7 bases are a match to TRBD1. V trimming: 3 bases; J trimming: 4 bases; junction bases outside the gene matches: 9. Germline loops: CDR1 MGHRA, CDR2 YSYEKL. This CDR3 region has 16 residues. The CDR3 reads CASSQDGTVRNQPQHF. The CDR3 DNA is TGCGCCAGCAGCCAGGATGGGACAGTGAGGAATCAGCCCCAGCATTTT.

This clonotype was detected only a few times. This rearrangement joins TRBV5-8 to TRBJ2-7; TRBD2 aligns across 8 bases. The CDR3 runs 13 residues. V lost 2 bases and J lost 5; bases outside the gene matches: 3. The germline V gene encodes CDR1 SGHTS and CDR2 YDEGEE. CDR3 sequence: CASSFGGADEQYF. For the CDR3, the DNA is TGTGCCAGCAGCTTCGGGGGGGCCGACGAGCAGTACTTC.